A single sample gave rise to the 9 T cell receptor beta chains below, sequenced in a study of Graves' ophthalmopathy and Graves' hyperthyroidism. Amplification of the TCR beta CDR3 regions used RNA transcripts (as template). First-round RT-PCR used HTBI primers; second-round multiplex PCR followed. TCRdb ran MiXCR on the multiplex PCR reads and lists one entry per CDR3 protein. The table includes approximately 640,000 distinct CDR3 sequences, about 41% detected once. The sequenced sample was peripheral blood. Receptors originate from an adult man with Graves' ophthalmopathy.

Many counts were recorded for this clonotype. The V gene is TRBV29-1, the J gene TRBJ1-1; 7 bases map to TRBD1. The germline V gene encodes CDR1 SQVTM and CDR2 ANQGSEA. The V segment lost 5 bases and the J segment 5 bases; nucleotides outside the gene matches: 17. CDR3 length equals 16 residues. Written as DNA, the CDR3 is TGCAGCGTTTTATTGAGGGGACAGCATGGAAAGACTGAAGCTTTCTTT. Translation: CSVLLRGQHGKTEAFF.

This clonotype was observed many times. The chain employs TRBV10-3 and TRBJ1-3; 7 nucleotides align to TRBD1. From germline, CDR1 is ENHRY and CDR2 SYGVKD. This CDR3 has 16 residues. V lost 4 bases, J lost 0 bases, and 6 bases stayed unmatched. CDR3 nucleotides: TGTGCCATCAGTGGAGCCGGGACAGCCTCTGGAAACACCATATATTTT. As protein: CAISGAGTASGNTIYF.

The chain employs TRBV10-3 and TRBJ1-6; TRBD1 matches at 8 bases. Germline trimming cut 6 bases from V and 10 bases from J; bases unmatched to any gene: 11. The CDR3 runs to 15 residues. From germline, CDR1 is ENHRY and CDR2 SYGVKD. The chain's CDR3 is CAIRGERTGSSPLHF. The CDR3 nucleotides are TGTGCCATCAGAGGGGAGCGGACAGGGTCATCACCCCTCCACTTT.

The genes are TRBV7-2 and TRBJ1-4, with D uncertain. The CDR3 extends over 14 amino acids. V was trimmed by 5 bases and J by 0 bases, leaving 7 bases between them. The germline V gene has CDR1 SGHTA and CDR2 FQGNSA. CDR3 residues: CASSVGATNEKLFF. The CDR3 DNA is TGTGCCAGCAGCGTTGGGGCAACTAATGAAAAACTGTTTTTT.

This clonotype came up many times. This rearrangement joins TRBV25-1 to TRBJ2-7; no clear D gene. Trimming cost V 2 bases and J 0 bases, with 2 bases left between them. CDR1 and CDR2 from the germline V gene are MGHDK and SYGVNS. CDR3 length: 12 residues. CDR3 amino acids: CASSEVSYEQYF. In DNA, the CDR3 is TGTGCCAGCAGTGAAGTCTCCTACGAGCAGTACTTC.

This clonotype was recorded many times. The J gene is TRBJ1-6, the V gene TRBV2; D gene unclear. The CDR3 sequence is 13 residues long. Between the trimmed V and J ends, which lost 5 bases and 16 bases, there was a span of 18 bases. Germline V gene lookup returns CDR1 SNHLY and CDR2 FYNNEI. The CDR3 reads CASSLSGRQLLHF. DNA for the CDR3: TGTGCCAGCAGTCTTAGCGGGAGGCAGCTACTCCACTTT.

This clonotype was detected many times. J is TRBJ2-7 and V is TRBV15; D unclear. The CDR3 runs 14 residues. Trimming removed 5 bases at V and 2 bases at J, with 13 bases between. The germline V gene has CDR1 LNHNV and CDR2 YYDKDF (reference sequence). The CDR3 DNA follows: TGTGCCACCAGCGGAAGAATTAGTCCCTACGAGCAGTACTTC. This sequence encodes CATSGRISPYEQYF.

A remark on this clonotype: It may be a read error: a sequence one base away is much more abundant. The rearrangement uses TRBV9 and TRBJ2-7; a weak D match, TRBD1 (6 bases). CDR3 length equals 14 residues. Per the germline V gene, CDR1 is SGDLS and CDR2 is YYNGEE. CDR3 sequence reads: CASSVTGSGYGQYF. In DNA form, the CDR3 reads TGTGCCAGCAGCGTAACAGGGAGTGGCTACGGGCAGTACTTC.

This clonotype was seen repeatedly, ten times or more. The rearrangement uses TRBV2 and TRBJ2-7; 9 bases agree with TRBD1. After removal of 4 bases from V and 3 bases from J, the junction contained 4 bases not matched to a gene. The V gene's germline CDR1 is SNHLY and CDR2 FYNNEI. This CDR3 contains 14 residues. CDR3: CASSATGGIYEQYF. The CDR3 bases are TGTGCCAGCAGTGCCACAGGGGGCATCTACGAGCAGTACTTC. The variable domain in full, completed from reference TRBV2 and TRBJ2-7, reads EPEVTQTPSHQVTQMGQEVILRCVPISNHLYFYWYRQILGQKVEFLVSFYNNEISEKSEIFDDQFSVERPDGSNFTLKIRSTKLEDSAMYFCASSATGGIYEQYFGPGTRLTVT.